The present TCR beta chain was sequenced within a study of T cell responses to AZD1222 COVID-19 vaccine. The CDR3 has 16 residues. The ends were cut back, 1 base at V and 4 bases at J, with 11 bases in the middle. Germline CDR1 SEHNR, CDR2 FQNEAQ (reference sequence). Whole-study findings and limits: The sample set comprised mostly white British donors with more females, and clonal diversity was possibly underestimated. Once two AZD1222 doses were given, Spike-specific TCR breadth and depth went up. Reports indicate that nearly half of spike-specific TCRs are directed at unmutated variant regions. Only five or six people who got AZD1222 tested seropositive at baseline.

Sequenced by immunoSEQ multiplex PCR; TCRdb stores in-frame clones only, minus some. Among some 130,000 clones listed, approximately 94% were seen once. This clone was seen just once. As yet, its antigen is unknown. This sequence was found in an adult in good health. This specimen consisted of peripheral blood, obtained on day 0 of AZD1222 vaccination. The chain combines TRBV7-9 with TRBJ1-6, with TRBD1 as a possible D gene (5 bases). CDR3 region: CASSLGAGFYNSPLHF. The CDR3 nucleotides are TGTGCCAGCAGCTTAGGCGCAGGGTTTTATAATTCACCCCTCCACTTT.